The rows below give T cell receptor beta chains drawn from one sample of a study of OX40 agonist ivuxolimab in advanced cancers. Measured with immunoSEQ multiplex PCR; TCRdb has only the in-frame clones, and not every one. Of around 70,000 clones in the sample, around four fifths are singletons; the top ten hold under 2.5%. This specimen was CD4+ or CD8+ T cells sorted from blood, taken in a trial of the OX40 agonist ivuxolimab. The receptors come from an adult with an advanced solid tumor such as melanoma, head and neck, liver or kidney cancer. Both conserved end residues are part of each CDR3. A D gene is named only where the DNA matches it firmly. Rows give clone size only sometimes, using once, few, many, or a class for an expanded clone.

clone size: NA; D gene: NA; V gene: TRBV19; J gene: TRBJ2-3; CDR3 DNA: TGTGCCAGTAGTGGGGGGTACACAGATACGCAGTATTTT; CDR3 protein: CASSGGYTDTQYF
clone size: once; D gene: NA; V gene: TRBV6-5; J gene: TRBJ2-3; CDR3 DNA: TGTGCCAGCTTCCGCGCGGGCACAGATACGCAGTATTTT; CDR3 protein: CASFRAGTDTQYF
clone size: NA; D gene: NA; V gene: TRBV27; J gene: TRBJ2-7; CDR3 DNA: TGTGCCAGCAGTCCCCTGCAAGGGCAGTACTTC; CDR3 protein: CASSPLQGQYF
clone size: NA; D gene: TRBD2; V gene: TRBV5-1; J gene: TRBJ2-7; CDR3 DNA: TGCGCCAGCAGCTTGGCCACTTCGGAGCTAGCGGAAACCTACGAGCAGTACTTC; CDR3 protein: CASSLATSELAETYEQYF
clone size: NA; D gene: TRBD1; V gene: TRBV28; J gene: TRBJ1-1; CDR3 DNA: TGTGCCAGCGGAGGGGACAGGTCCACTGAAGCTTTCTTT; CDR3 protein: CASGGDRSTEAFF
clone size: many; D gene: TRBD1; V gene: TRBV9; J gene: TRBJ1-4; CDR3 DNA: TGTGCCAGCAGCGCTAACGACAGGGATTTTAATGAAAAACTGTTTTTT; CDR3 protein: CASSANDRDFNEKLFF
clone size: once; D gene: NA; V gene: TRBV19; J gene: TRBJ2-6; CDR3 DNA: TGTGCCAGTAGTCCCTACTTCTCTGGGGCCAACGTCCTGACTTTC; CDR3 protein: CASSPYFSGANVLTF
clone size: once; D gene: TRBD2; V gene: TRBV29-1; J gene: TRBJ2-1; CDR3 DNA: TGCAGCGCTACTAGCGGGGCCTACAATGAGCAGTTCTTC; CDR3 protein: CSATSGAYNEQFF
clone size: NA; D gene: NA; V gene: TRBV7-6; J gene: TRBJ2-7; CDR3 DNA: TGTGCCAGCAGCCCCACAGGGAGGTTCGGCGGCGAGCAGTACTTC; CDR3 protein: CASSPTGRFGGEQYF
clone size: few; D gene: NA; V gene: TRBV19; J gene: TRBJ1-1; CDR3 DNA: TGTGCCAGTATATCGCGCGACATCGACACTGAAGCTTTCTTT; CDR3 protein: CASISRDIDTEAFF
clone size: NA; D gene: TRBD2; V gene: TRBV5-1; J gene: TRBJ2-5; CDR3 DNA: TGCGCCAGCAGCCATTCTAGCGGTTTCCAAGAGACCCAGTACTTC; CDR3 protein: CASSHSSGFQETQYF
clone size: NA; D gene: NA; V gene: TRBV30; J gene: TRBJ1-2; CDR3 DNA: TGTGCCTGGAGTGGCGGAGGGCCCGGCTATGGCTACACCTTC; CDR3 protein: CAWSGGGPGYGYTF
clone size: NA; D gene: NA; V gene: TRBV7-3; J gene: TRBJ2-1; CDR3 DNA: TGTGCCAGCAGCTTATTCCAGGGGCCGTACAATGAGCAGTTCTTC; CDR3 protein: CASSLFQGPYNEQFF
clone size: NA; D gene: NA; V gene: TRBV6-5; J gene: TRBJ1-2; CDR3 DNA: TGTGCCAGCAGCTCCCCCAAGACGGGCTATGGCTACACCTTC; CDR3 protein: CASSSPKTGYGYTF
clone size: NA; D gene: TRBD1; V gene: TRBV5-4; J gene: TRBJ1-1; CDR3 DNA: TGTGCCAGCAGCTCACAGACAGGGGGCACTGAAGCTTTCTTT; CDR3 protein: CASSSQTGGTEAFF
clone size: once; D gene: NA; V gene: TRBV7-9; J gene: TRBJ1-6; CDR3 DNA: TGTGCCAGCAGCTTAGGTTCACTTGCGACACCCCTCCACTTT; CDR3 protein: CASSLGSLATPLHF
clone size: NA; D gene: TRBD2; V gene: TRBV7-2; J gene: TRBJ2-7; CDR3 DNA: TGTGCCAGCAGCTTAGAAGGAACTAGCGGGACCTACGAGCAGTACTTC; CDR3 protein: CASSLEGTSGTYEQYF
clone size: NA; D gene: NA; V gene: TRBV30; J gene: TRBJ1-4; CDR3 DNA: TGTGCCTGGAGTGTAGGGATTAGGGGAGAAAAACTGTTTTTT; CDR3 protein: CAWSVGIRGEKLFF
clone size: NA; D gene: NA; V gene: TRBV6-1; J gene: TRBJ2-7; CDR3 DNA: TGTGCCAGCAGAGAGCCTACCTACGAGCAGTACTTC; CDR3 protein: CASREPTYEQYF
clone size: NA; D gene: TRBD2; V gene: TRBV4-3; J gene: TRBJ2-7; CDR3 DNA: TGCGCCAGCAGCCAAGATTCGGGGGGCGAGCAGTACTTC; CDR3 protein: CASSQDSGGEQYF
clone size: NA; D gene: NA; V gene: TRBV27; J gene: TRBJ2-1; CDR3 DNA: TGTGCCAGCTCCCTCCGCGGGTTCTTC; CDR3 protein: CASSLRGFF
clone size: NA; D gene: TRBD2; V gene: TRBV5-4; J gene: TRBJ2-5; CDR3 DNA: TGTGCCAGCAGCACGCTAGCGGGAGTACGGGAGACCCAGTACTTC; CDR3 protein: CASSTLAGVRETQYF
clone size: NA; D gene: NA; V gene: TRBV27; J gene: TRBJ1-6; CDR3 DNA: TGTGCCAGCAGTCCTCCGACGGGGAATTCACCCCTCCACTTT; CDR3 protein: CASSPPTGNSPLHF
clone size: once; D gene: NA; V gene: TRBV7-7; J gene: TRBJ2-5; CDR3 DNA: TGTGCCAGCAGCTTAGCGGGAGGCGGCGAGACCCAGTACTTC; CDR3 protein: CASSLAGGGETQYF
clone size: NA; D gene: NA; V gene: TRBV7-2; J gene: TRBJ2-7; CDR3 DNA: TGTGCCAGCAGCCCGACAGGAACCTACGAGCAGTACTTC; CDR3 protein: CASSPTGTYEQYF
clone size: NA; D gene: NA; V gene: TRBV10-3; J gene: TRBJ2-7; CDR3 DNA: TGTGCCATCAGTGTTGCAGCTACGGACGAGCAGTACTTC; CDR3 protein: CAISVAATDEQYF
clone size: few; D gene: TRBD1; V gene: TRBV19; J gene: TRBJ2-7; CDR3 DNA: TGTGCCAGTAGTATAGACGACAGGGTTGCGTACTTC; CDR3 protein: CASSIDDRVAYF
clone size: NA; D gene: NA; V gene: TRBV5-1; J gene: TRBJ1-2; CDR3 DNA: TGCGCCAGCAGCTTCAGTATGAGGGGGAACTATGGCTACACCTTC; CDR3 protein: CASSFSMRGNYGYTF
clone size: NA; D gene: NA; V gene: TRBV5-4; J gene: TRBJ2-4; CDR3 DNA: TGTGCCAGCAGCTTCGACGGGCGGGGAGCCAAAAACATTCAGTACTTC; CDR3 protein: CASSFDGRGAKNIQYF
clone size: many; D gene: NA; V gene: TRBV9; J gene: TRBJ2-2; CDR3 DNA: TGTGCCAGCAGCGGCCGGACGGTTACCGGGGAGCTGTTTTTT; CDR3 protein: CASSGRTVTGELFF
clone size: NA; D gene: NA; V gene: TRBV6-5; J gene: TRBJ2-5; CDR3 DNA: TGTGCCAGCAGCCCTTTCGGAGGGAAACAAGAGACCCAGTACTTC; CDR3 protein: CASSPFGGKQETQYF
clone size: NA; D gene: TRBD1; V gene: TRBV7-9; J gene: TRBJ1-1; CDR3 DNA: TGTGCCAGCAGCCCGCTGGGACAGATGAACACTGAAGCTTTCTTT; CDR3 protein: CASSPLGQMNTEAFF
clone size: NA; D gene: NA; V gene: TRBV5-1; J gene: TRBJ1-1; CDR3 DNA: TGCGCCAGCAGCTTGTCTCCGAGGGGGGCTGAAGCTTTCTTT; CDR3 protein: CASSLSPRGAEAFF
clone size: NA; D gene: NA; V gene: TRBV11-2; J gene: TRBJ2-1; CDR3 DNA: TGTGCCAGCAGCTTAGTTCGGCGGGGAACGCGGAATGAGCAGTTCTTC; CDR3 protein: CASSLVRRGTRNEQFF
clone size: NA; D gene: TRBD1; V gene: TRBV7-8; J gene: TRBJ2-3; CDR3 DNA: TGTGCCAGCAGCCTGGGACAGGGAAGAGATACGCAGTATTTT; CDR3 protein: CASSLGQGRDTQYF
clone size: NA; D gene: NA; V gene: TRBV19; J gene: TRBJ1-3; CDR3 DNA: TGTGCCAGTAGAAACAGGGAGAGCTCTGGAAACACCATATATTTT; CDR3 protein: CASRNRESSGNTIYF
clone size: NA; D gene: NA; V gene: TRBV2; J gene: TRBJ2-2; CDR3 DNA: TGTGCCAGCAGTGTTCGGGGCACCGGGGAGCTGTTTTTT; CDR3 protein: CASSVRGTGELFF
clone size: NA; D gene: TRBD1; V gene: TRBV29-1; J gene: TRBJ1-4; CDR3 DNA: TGCAGCGTTGAAGGGCGGCAGGGGGGAGAAAAACTGTTTTTT; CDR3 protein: CSVEGRQGGEKLFF
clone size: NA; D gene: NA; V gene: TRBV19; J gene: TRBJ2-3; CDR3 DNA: TGTGCCAGTAGCCGAGGACGGGGTGGGGGCACAGATACGCAGTATTTT; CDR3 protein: CASSRGRGGGTDTQYF
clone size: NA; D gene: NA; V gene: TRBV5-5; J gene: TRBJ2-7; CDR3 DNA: TGTGCCAGCAGCTTGGAAGTAAGGCAGGACTACGAGCAGTACTTC; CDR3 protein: CASSLEVRQDYEQYF
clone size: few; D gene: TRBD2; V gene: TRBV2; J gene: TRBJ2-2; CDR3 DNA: TGTGCCAGCAGTAGCGGGAGCACCGGGGAGCTGTTTTTT; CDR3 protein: CASSSGSTGELFF